Listed below are T cell receptor beta chains from one sample, sequenced in a study of beta chain features in type 1 diabetes. Data came from immunoSEQ multiplex PCR; TCRdb stores just in-frame clones and leaves some out. The table has 350,000 or so clones, 15% to 20% seen once. The source material was naive CD4+ T cells from blood. These receptors were collected from a woman aged 18-29 years in good health. The CDR3 runs from the conserved cysteine through the conserved F or W. A D gene is named only where the DNA matches it firmly. The size of a clone is reported for some rows only, either as once, few or many, or as a class for expanded clones.

size	V	D	J	CDR3	DNA
NA	TRBV4-1	TRBD2	TRBJ2-3	CASRPGLAGSTDTQYF	TGCGCCAGCAGGCCTGGACTAGCGGGGAGCACAGATACGCAGTATTTT
NA	TRBV9	NA	TRBJ2-2	CASSVVISHGELFF	TGTGCCAGCAGCGTAGTTATTAGCCACGGGGAGCTGTTTTTT
few	TRBV5-1	NA	TRBJ2-7	CASSLFRERGEQYF	TGCGCCAGCAGCTTGTTCCGGGAGAGAGGCGAGCAGTACTTC
NA	TRBV4-1	TRBD1	TRBJ2-7	CASSQGGQGNYEQYF	TGCGCCAGCAGCCAAGGCGGACAGGGGAACTACGAGCAGTACTTC
NA	TRBV4-1	TRBD2	TRBJ2-1	CASSQDRGTSNEQFF	TGCGCCAGCAGCCAAGATAGGGGGACTAGCAATGAGCAGTTCTTC
NA	TRBV5-5	NA	TRBJ1-1	CASSLIRNTEAFF	TGTGCCAGCAGCTTGATTAGGAACACTGAAGCTTTCTTT
NA	TRBV9	TRBD1	TRBJ1-1	CASGQVGTEAFF	TGTGCCAGCGGACAGGTGGGAACTGAAGCTTTCTTT
few	TRBV2	TRBD1	TRBJ1-4	CASSTRQGGEKLFF	TGTGCCAGCAGCACAAGACAGGGTGGTGAAAAACTGTTTTTT
NA	TRBV10-3	NA	TRBJ1-5	CAISESTSSNQPQHF	TGTGCCATCAGTGAGTCCACATCTAGCAATCAGCCCCAGCATTTT
few	TRBV15	TRBD1	TRBJ2-7	CATSANAWGQLSYEQYF	TGTGCCACCTCCGCCAACGCCTGGGGACAGCTCTCCTACGAGCAGTACTTC
few	TRBV15	NA	TRBJ2-1	CATSRVYNEQFF	TGTGCCACCAGCAGAGTATACAATGAGCAGTTCTTC
once	TRBV5-1	TRBD1	TRBJ2-4	CASSDGTELHIQYF	TGCGCCAGCAGCGACGGGACAGAGTTGCACATTCAGTACTTC
NA	TRBV12-5	NA	TRBJ2-5	CASGLPLSGTQYF	TGTGCTAGTGGTTTGCCACTATCCGGGACCCAGTACTTC
few	TRBV14	NA	TRBJ1-1	CASSLSPRGTEAFF	TGTGCCAGCAGCCTCTCTCCCAGGGGCACTGAAGCTTTCTTT
NA	TRBV2	TRBD2	TRBJ2-3	CASSEQGGRADTQYF	TGTGCCAGCAGTGAACAAGGCGGGAGGGCAGATACGCAGTATTTT
few	TRBV9	NA	TRBJ2-2	CASSVERGTNTGELFF	TGTGCCAGCAGCGTAGAAAGGGGGACCAACACCGGGGAGCTGTTTTTT
NA	TRBV5-1	TRBD1	TRBJ2-5	CASTSNRGETQYF	TGCGCCAGCACCTCCAACAGGGGGGAGACCCAGTACTTC
few	TRBV29-1	NA	TRBJ2-7	CSVRDNQDYEQYF	TGCAGCGTCAGGGATAACCAGGACTACGAGCAGTACTTC
NA	TRBV2	NA	TRBJ2-3	CASTRTDTQYF	TGTGCCAGCACTAGAACAGATACGCAGTATTTT
NA	TRBV9	TRBD2	TRBJ2-1	CASSTRAGGNEQFF	TGTGCCAGCAGCACACGGGCGGGGGGGAATGAGCAGTTCTTC
NA	TRBV11-3	TRBD1	TRBJ2-1	CASSLGAGRPDRGRWNEQFF	TGTGCCAGCAGCTTAGGAGCGGGCCGGCCGGACAGGGGGCGATGGAATGAGCAGTTCTTC
once	TRBV9	NA	TRBJ1-3	CASSVDPGLEPGNTIYF	TGTGCCAGCAGCGTAGACCCAGGGCTGGAGCCTGGAAACACCATATATTTT
NA	TRBV9	NA	TRBJ2-1	CASSVAAGGNEQFF	TGTGCCAGCAGCGTAGCTGCCGGGGGCAATGAGCAGTTCTTC
NA	TRBV9	NA	TRBJ2-7	CASSVSESSYEQYF	TGTGCCAGCAGCGTAAGCGAAAGCTCCTACGAGCAGTACTTC
NA	TRBV2	TRBD2	TRBJ2-5	CASNRRGVQETQYF	TGTGCCAGCAATAGGCGGGGGGTGCAAGAGACCCAGTACTTC
few	TRBV19	NA	TRBJ2-2	CASSISGVPGELFF	TGTGCCAGTAGTATCTCCGGGGTACCCGGGGAGCTGTTTTTT
few	TRBV11-3	NA	TRBJ2-5	CASSPGSQETQYF	TGTGCCAGCAGCCCCGGGAGCCAAGAGACCCAGTACTTC
few	TRBV4-2	TRBD1	TRBJ2-1	CASSHPRGSQSSYNEQFF	TGTGCCAGCAGCCACCCCAGGGGGAGTCAAAGCTCCTACAATGAGCAGTTCTTC
NA	TRBV7-9	NA	TRBJ2-2	CASGRQETGELFF	TGTGCCAGCGGTCGACAGGAAACCGGGGAGCTGTTTTTT
NA	TRBV12-5	TRBD1	TRBJ1-5	CASGLGTGRQPQHF	TGTGCTAGTGGTTTAGGGACAGGGAGACAGCCCCAGCATTTT
NA	TRBV6-6	TRBD2	TRBJ2-1	CASSYSGKRGGEQFF	TGTGCCAGCAGTTACTCTGGTAAGCGGGGAGGAGAGCAGTTCTTC
NA	TRBV7-2	NA	TRBJ2-7	CASSLDGGNLAYEQYF	TGTGCCAGCAGCTTAGACGGCGGGAACTTAGCCTACGAGCAGTACTTC
few	TRBV30	NA	TRBJ1-1	CAWTGTAGAFF	TGTGCCTGGACCGGAACAGCGGGAGCTTTCTTT
NA	TRBV7-2	NA	TRBJ1-5	CASSLGPNQPQHF	TGTGCCAGCAGCTTAGGGCCTAATCAGCCCCAGCATTTT
few	TRBV4-2	NA	TRBJ1-1	CASRRQRRNTEAFF	TGTGCCAGCAGGCGTCAGAGGCGAAACACTGAAGCTTTCTTT
NA	TRBV5-1	NA	TRBJ2-7	CASRPGGTQTNEQYF	TGCGCCAGCAGACCGGGGGGCACCCAAACCAACGAGCAGTACTTC
few	TRBV5-1	TRBD2	TRBJ2-3	CASSLTSGKDTQYF	TGCGCCAGCAGCTTGACTAGCGGAAAAGATACGCAGTATTTT
few	TRBV28	TRBD2	TRBJ2-2	CASTIAGYNTGELFF	TGTGCCAGCACCATAGCGGGTTACAACACCGGGGAGCTGTTTTTT
few	TRBV19	NA	TRBJ1-1	CASSAGVGTEAFF	TGTGCCAGTAGTGCAGGGGTAGGCACTGAAGCTTTCTTT
NA	TRBV4-3	NA	TRBJ2-3	CASSKQGTDTQYF	TGCGCCAGCAGCAAACAAGGCACAGATACGCAGTATTTT
NA	TRBV5-1	TRBD2	TRBJ2-3	CASSSVAGGRTDTQYF	TGCGCCAGCAGCTCCGTAGCGGGGGGCCGCACAGATACGCAGTATTTT
NA	TRBV29-1	TRBD1	TRBJ1-4	CSAAVGAGGEKLFF	TGCAGCGCGGCGGTGGGGGCAGGGGGCGAAAAACTGTTTTTT
few	TRBV29-1	NA	TRBJ2-3	CSVAVRRATTDTQYF	TGCAGCGTCGCGGTGAGGAGGGCTACCACAGATACGCAGTATTTT
NA	TRBV19	TRBD2	TRBJ2-2	CASILRGGAGELFF	TGTGCCAGTATCTTGCGGGGGGGAGCCGGGGAGCTGTTTTTT
NA	TRBV2	NA	TRBJ1-5	CASTQDRDQPQHF	TGTGCCAGCACACAGGACCGGGATCAGCCCCAGCATTTT
few	TRBV30	NA	TRBJ1-5	CAWSVLQSNQPQHF	TGTGCCTGGAGTGTATTGCAGAGCAATCAGCCCCAGCATTTT
NA	TRBV10-3	TRBD1	TRBJ2-3	CAISNRDRDSTDTQYF	TGTGCCATCAGTAACCGGGACAGGGATAGCACAGATACGCAGTATTTT
NA	TRBV11-2	TRBD2	TRBJ2-2	CASSPIGGAGAIGELFF	TGTGCCAGCAGCCCTATAGGGGGAGCGGGAGCGATCGGGGAGCTGTTTTTT